What follows is one T cell receptor (beta chain) and its context. The data originate from a study of shared clonotypes between healthy human individuals. The CDR3 has 15 residues. CDR1 SGHTS and CDR2 YDEGEE come from the germline V gene. Trimming cost V 4 bases and J 0 bases, with 11 bases left between them. Here immunoSEQ multiplex PCR was the method, and the copy in TCRdb shows in-frame clones only, minus some. The sample lists about 710,000 clones, roughly 72% occurring once. This chain connects TRBV5-8 to TRBJ2-1; D not resolved. Sequencing was done on a sample of memory CD4+ T cells sorted from blood. The subset is: CD45RA-negative fraction. This TCR came from a woman aged 30 to 39 in good health. The CDR3 DNA is TGTGCCAGCAGCAACCGCTTAAGCTCCTACAATGAGCAGTTCTTC. Residues: CASSNRLSSYNEQFF.